This T cell receptor (beta chain) was identified in a study of cytomegalovirus exposure and HLA in healthy donors. Separation from the roughly 670-subject first cohort characterized the approximately 130-subject validation cohort, to which the donors belonged. The CDR3 runs to 15 residues. Trimming cost V 4 bases and J 3 bases; bases outside gene matches: 4. CDR1 and CDR2 (germline): MDHEN, SYDVKM. The data were produced by immunoSEQ multiplex PCR, yet TCRdb's version contains in-frame clones alone and is incomplete. The sample contains roughly 100,000 clones, 88% of which appear only once. Findings of the study overall: As was reported, the classifier diagnosed cytomegalovirus status with high specificity and sensitivity. Most TCR sequences showed up rarely, but some public TCRs showed up in many donors.

The sample holds one count of this clone. What it binds is not known. The V gene is TRBV28, the J gene TRBJ1-2; 11 bases fit TRBD1. The source of this sequence is a woman in her late teens or twenties in good health and CMV-seropositive. The sequencing input was PBMCs. CDR3 sequence reads: CASSSGTGGDYGYTF. CDR3 nucleotides: TGTGCCAGCAGTTCGGGGACAGGGGGTGACTATGGCTACACCTTC.